This is a list of T cell receptor beta chains from one sample in a study of blood T cell repertoires in COVID-19. Assay used: immunoSEQ multiplex PCR; TCRdb lists only in-frame clones, some missing. Of about 66,000 clones in the sample, 89% are singletons; the top ten hold less than 1.5%. The material sequenced was peripheral blood. These receptors all stem from a man in his sixties with acute or convalescent COVID-19. The CDR3 runs from the conserved cysteine through the conserved F or W. The D gene is left open where the match is weak. Only part of the rows carry a size: once, few, many, or a class if the clone is expanded.

d_call	clone_size	v_call	j_call	cdr3_aa	cdr3_nt
TRBD2	once	TRBV13	TRBJ2-5	CASSYRGTSGGKKTQYF	TGTGCCAGCAGCTACAGAGGGACTAGCGGGGGGAAAAAGACCCAGTACTTC
TRBD1	NA	TRBV30	TRBJ2-4	CAWSVRRTGGNIQYF	TGTGCCTGGAGTGTACGACGGACAGGGGGAAACATTCAGTACTTC
NA	NA	TRBV7-3	TRBJ2-7	CASSQRPWAGEQYF	TGTGCCAGCAGCCAGAGACCCTGGGCGGGCGAGCAGTACTTC
NA	NA	TRBV7-2	TRBJ1-5	CASSLGANQPQHF	TGTGCCAGCAGCTTAGGAGCAAATCAGCCCCAGCATTTT
NA	NA	TRBV18	TRBJ1-1	CASSERETEAFF	TGTGCCAGCTCGGAGAGAGAGACTGAAGCTTTCTTT
TRBD1	NA	TRBV6-5	TRBJ2-2	CASIQDRGTTGELFF	TGTGCCAGCATTCAAGACAGGGGAACCACCGGGGAGCTGTTTTTT
TRBD2	NA	TRBV3-1/TRBV3-2	TRBJ2-2	CASSQAGGTGELFF	TGTGCCAGCAGCCAAGCGGGGGGCACCGGGGAGCTGTTTTTT
NA	NA	TRBV2	TRBJ2-2	CASSVSRVNTGELFF	TGTGCCAGCAGTGTTTCCAGGGTAAACACCGGGGAGCTGTTTTTT
NA	NA	TRBV24-1	TRBJ2-3	CATSDGRDNLVDTQYF	TGTGCCACCAGTGACGGACGGGACAACTTAGTAGATACGCAGTATTTT
NA	NA	TRBV27	TRBJ1-2	CASGGFYGYTF	TGTGCCAGCGGGGGGTTTTATGGCTACACCTTC
TRBD1	NA	TRBV5-1	TRBJ1-1	CASSFWDRDNTEAFF	TGCGCCAGCAGCTTCTGGGACAGGGATAACACTGAAGCTTTCTTT
NA	NA	TRBV10-1	TRBJ2-2	CASSVSGTGELFF	TGCGCCAGCAGTGTATCAGGGACCGGGGAGCTGTTTTTT